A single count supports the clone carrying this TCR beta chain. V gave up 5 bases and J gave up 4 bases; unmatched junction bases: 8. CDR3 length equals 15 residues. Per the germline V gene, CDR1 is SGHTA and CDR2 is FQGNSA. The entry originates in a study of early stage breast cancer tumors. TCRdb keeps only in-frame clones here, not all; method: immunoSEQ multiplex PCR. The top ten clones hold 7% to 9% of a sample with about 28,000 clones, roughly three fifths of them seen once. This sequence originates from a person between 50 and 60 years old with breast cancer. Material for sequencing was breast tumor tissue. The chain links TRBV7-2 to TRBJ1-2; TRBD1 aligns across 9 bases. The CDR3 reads CASSVDRGDVYGYTF. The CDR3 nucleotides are TGTGCCAGCAGCGTGGACAGGGGAGACGTCTATGGCTACACCTTC.